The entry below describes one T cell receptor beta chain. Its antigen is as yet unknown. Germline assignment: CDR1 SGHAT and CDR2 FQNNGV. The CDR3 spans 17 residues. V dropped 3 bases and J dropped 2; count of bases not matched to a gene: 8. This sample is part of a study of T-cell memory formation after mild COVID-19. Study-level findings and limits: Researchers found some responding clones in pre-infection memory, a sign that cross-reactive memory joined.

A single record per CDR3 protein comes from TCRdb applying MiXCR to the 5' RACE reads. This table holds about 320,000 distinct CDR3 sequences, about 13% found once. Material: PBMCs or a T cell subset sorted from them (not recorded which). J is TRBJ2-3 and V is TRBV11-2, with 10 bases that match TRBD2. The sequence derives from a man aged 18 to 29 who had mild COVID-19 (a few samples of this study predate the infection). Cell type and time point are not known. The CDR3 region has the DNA TGTGCCAGCAGCTTGGCCCAACTAGCGGGAAACACAGATACGCAGTATTTT. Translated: CASSLAQLAGNTDTQYF.